The T cell receptor (beta chain) described here comes from a study of cytomegalovirus exposure and HLA in healthy donors. Study details: About 85 million unique TCRs from HLA-typed donors were held in an early release of data. Study conclusions and caveats: Cytomegalovirus-associated TCR beta chains were listed, numbering roughly 150.

Note on this clone: The antigen is unknown.

The germline CDR1 and CDR2 sequences are ENHRY and SYGVKD. V shed 1 base and J 8 bases; nucleotides not matched to a gene: 10. CDR3 length: 15 residues. PCR used 60 Vbeta primers and 13 Jbeta primers. The data were produced by immunoSEQ multiplex PCR, yet TCRdb's version contains in-frame clones alone and is incomplete. The profile shows some 120,000 clones, around 85% of them singletons. The TCR was taken from a man aged 18 to 30 in good health and CMV-seropositive. The J gene is TRBJ1-2, the V gene TRBV10-3; 7 bases align to TRBD1. Specimen: PBMCs. CDR3 amino acids: CAISELPGGTGGYTF. DNA of the CDR3: TGTGCCATCAGTGAGTTGCCAGGGGGAACAGGAGGCTACACCTTC.